Presented here are 23 T cell receptor beta chains from one specimen sequenced in a study of graft-versus-host responses after intestinal transplantation. Their target antigens are unknown. The data were produced by immunoSEQ multiplex PCR, yet TCRdb's version contains in-frame clones alone and is incomplete. The sample has tens of thousands of clones, about 94% seen once; the top ten hold around 0.51%. The starting material was unstimulated CD8+ T cells sorted from spleen or lymph node cells, obtained before intestinal transplant. The receptors shown here come from a human donor who received an intestinal transplant.

In this sample, this clone turned up once. The V call is TRBV5-1, the J call TRBJ2-7; TRBD2 matches 9 bases. V gave up 4 bases and J gave up 5 bases; unmatched junction bases: 19. The CDR3 runs to 18 residues. Germline lookup yields CDR1 SGHRS and CDR2 YFSETQ. The CDR3: CASSVTAPGTSPEDEQYF. CDR3 nucleotide sequence: TGCGCCAGCAGCGTGACCGCCCCCGGGACTAGCCCAGAGGACGAGCAGTACTTC.

This chain uses TRBV19 with TRBJ2-5, with D perhaps TRBD2 (6 bases). CDR1 and CDR2 (germline): LNHDA, SQIVND (reference sequence). The CDR3 contains 18 residues. V was pared by 3 bases and J by 0 bases, with 20 bases between. In DNA, the CDR3 is TGTGCCAGTAGTATTCAGTCTCGGAGGGATTCATACCAAGAGACCCAGTACTTC. Amino acids: CASSIQSRRDSYQETQYF.

The CDR3 is CASGLIPGQGAYEQYF. In DNA, the CDR3 is TGTGCTAGTGGTTTGATCCCGGGACAGGGTGCGTACGAGCAGTACTTC. V gene TRBV12-5 combines with J gene TRBJ2-7; the match to TRBD1 covers 9 bases. From germline, CDR1 is LGHNT and CDR2 FRNRAP. This CDR3 is built from 16 residues. Losses at the gene ends were 2 bases for V and 4 bases for J; bases not matched to a gene: 9.

The genes are TRBV5-1 and TRBJ1-1, with 12 bases matching TRBD1. Losses at the gene ends were 5 bases for V and 1 base for J; bases not matched to a gene: 12. Germline V gene data show CDR1 as SGHRS and CDR2 as YFSETQ. This CDR3 spans 18 amino acids. The CDR3 reads CASSLSPGTGGKNTEAFF. In DNA, the CDR3 is TGCGCCAGCAGTTTAAGCCCCGGGACAGGGGGCAAGAACACTGAAGCTTTCTTT.

CDR3 bases: TGTGCCAGCAGCTTAATTGGCGGGGGCCGGATGAACACTGAAGCTTTCTTT. This codes for CASSLIGGGRMNTEAFF. The chain uses TRBV7-6 and TRBJ1-1, with D tentatively TRBD1 (6 bases). Per the germline V gene, CDR1 is SGHVS and CDR2 is FNYEAQ. V gave up 2 bases and J gave up 0 bases, with 16 bases separating them. The CDR3 totals 17 residues.

Only one count was recorded for this clone. The chain has TRBV19 and TRBJ2-2; a weak D match, TRBD2 (5 bases). Trimming took off 11 bases at V and 2 bases at J, with 12 bases between the two ends. This CDR3 is 13 amino acids long. Germline CDR1 LNHDA, CDR2 SQIVND (reference sequence). This CDR3 reads CAGERKNTGELFF. The CDR3 DNA follows: TGTGCCGGGGAGCGGAAAAACACCGGGGAGCTGTTTTTT.

This clone occurred once. The chain has TRBV11-2 and TRBJ1-2; the match to TRBD1 covers 9 bases. Trimming at V came to 0 bases and at J to 3 bases, leaving 2 bases not matched to a gene. This CDR3 has 15 residues. Per germline, CDR1 SGHAT and CDR2 FQNNGV. CDR3 loop: CASSLEGQGYYGYTF. The CDR3 DNA reads TGTGCCAGCAGCTTAGAGGGACAGGGTTACTATGGCTACACCTTC.

The chain joins TRBV27 to TRBJ1-5, with a possible D match to TRBD1 (6 bases). This CDR3 is built from 13 residues. Deletions cut 5 bases from V and 5 bases from J, with 10 bases between. The germline CDR1 and CDR2 sequences are MNHEY and SMNVEV (reference sequence). The CDR3 DNA sequence: TGTGCCAGCAGTGCAAGGGGGTATCAGCCCCAGCATTTT. Its translation: CASSARGYQPQHF.

The genes are TRBV15 and TRBJ1-5; the D gene is possibly TRBD1 (5 bases). This CDR3 has 16 residues. The ends were cut back, 3 bases at V and 0 bases at J, with 12 bases in the middle. The germline gives CDR1 LNHNV, CDR2 YYDKDF (reference sequence). As DNA, the CDR3 is TGTGCCACCAGCAGTGTAACAGGCTATAGCAATCAGCCCCAGCATTTT. This codes for CATSSVTGYSNQPQHF.

The rearrangement joins TRBV15 to TRBJ2-1; 8 positions agree with TRBD2. The CDR3 runs to 19 residues. Per the germline V gene, CDR1 is LNHNV and CDR2 is YYDKDF (reference sequence). J was trimmed by 4 bases and V by 0 bases; bases with no gene match: 14. In DNA form, the CDR3 reads TGTGCCACCAGCAGAGAGGGTTTCACGGGAGGGAGGGGATACAATGAGCAGTTCTTC. This sequence encodes CATSREGFTGGRGYNEQFF.

This clone was seen a single time. This rearrangement joins TRBV4-1 to TRBJ1-4; D is ambiguous. The CDR3 runs 15 residues. The V gene's germline CDR1 is MGHRA and CDR2 YSYEKL. V lost 2 bases, J lost 2 bases, and 9 bases lay in between. DNA of the CDR3: TGCGCCAGCAGCCAATTGGGGAGGACTAATGAAAAACTGTTTTTT. Protein product: CASSQLGRTNEKLFF.

The sample holds one count of this clone. This chain connects TRBV2 to TRBJ2-3, with 9 bases aligning to TRBD1. Germline assignment: CDR1 SNHLY and CDR2 FYNNEI. Unmatched junction bases numbered 9, after V lost 0 bases and J lost 2 bases. The CDR3 extends over 18 amino acids. CDR3 in DNA: TGTGCCAGCAGTGAAGCGCTTGGAGACAGGGGGAACACAGATACGCAGTATTTT. Encoded protein: CASSEALGDRGNTDTQYF. The full variable domain, in which reference TRBV2 and TRBJ2-3 provide the parts outside the CDR3, is EPEVTQTPSHQVTQMGQEVILRCVPISNHLYFYWYRQILGQKVEFLVSFYNNEISEKSEIFDDQFSVERPDGSNFTLKIRSTKLEDSAMYFCASSEALGDRGNTDTQYFGPGTRLTVL.

The chain is built from TRBV28 and TRBJ2-1; TRBD1 agrees at 9 bases. The CDR3 length is 14 residues. Germline V gene data show CDR1 as MDHEN and CDR2 as SYDVKM. With V trimmed by 8 bases and J by 3 bases, 5 bases remained unmatched. CDR3 protein: CASVGTGRYNEQFF. CDR3 coding DNA: TGTGCCAGCGTAGGGACAGGGCGCTACAATGAGCAGTTCTTC.

This chain uses TRBV28 with TRBJ2-7; D is unresolved. Germline CDR1 MDHEN, CDR2 SYDVKM. This CDR3 has 14 residues. V shed 1 base and J shed 4 bases, with 11 bases lying between them. CDR3: CASSLSGSLYEQYF. The CDR3 coding sequence is TGTGCCAGCAGTTTATCAGGCTCGTTATACGAGCAGTACTTC.

This chain links TRBV11-2 with TRBJ1-5; 7 nucleotides align to TRBD1. The CDR3 sequence is 15 residues long. The germline V gene has CDR1 SGHAT and CDR2 FQNNGV. Trimming at V came to 5 bases and at J to 1 base, leaving 5 bases not matched to a gene. CDR3 loop: CASSAGTVSNQPQHF. The CDR3 bases are TGTGCCAGCAGCGCCGGGACAGTGAGCAATCAGCCCCAGCATTTT.

This chain links TRBV6-5 with TRBJ2-7, with a tentative D call TRBD2 (6 bases). V shed 4 bases and J shed 7 bases, with 8 bases lying between them. The CDR3 has 11 residues. In germline, CDR1 is MNHEY, CDR2 SVGAGI. The CDR3 DNA reads as TGTGCCAGCAGTTGGGGGGAAGAGCAGTACTTC. Translated: CASSWGEEQYF.

The V and J genes are TRBV7-9 and TRBJ2-5; D call uncertain. The germline CDR1 and CDR2 sequences are SEHNR and FQNEAQ (reference sequence). V was shortened by 1 base and J by 5 bases, with 14 bases between the two germline ends. This CDR3 has 15 residues. CDR3 residues: CASSLVESLQETQYF. The CDR3 DNA sequence: TGTGCCAGCAGCTTAGTAGAGTCGCTCCAGGAGACCCAGTACTTC.

V gene TRBV9 combines with J gene TRBJ2-1; TRBD2 is a possible D gene (6 bases). Germline V lookup: CDR1 SGDLS, CDR2 YYNGEE. Trimming removed 1 base from V and 0 bases from J, with 14 bases in between. The CDR3 spans 17 residues. The CDR3 DNA sequence: TGTGCCAGCAGCGTAAACGTCCGGGAGTACTCCTACAATGAGCAGTTCTTC. The encoded protein is CASSVNVREYSYNEQFF. Using reference TRBV9 and TRBJ2-1 for the parts outside the CDR3, the full variable domain is DSGVTQTPKHLITATGQRVTLRCSPRSGDLSVYWYQQSLDQGLQFLIQYYNGEERAKGNILERFSAQQFPDLHSELNLSSLELGDSALYFCASSVNVREYSYNEQFFGPGTRLTVL.

The V call is TRBV2, the J call TRBJ1-3; D unclear. The length of the CDR3 is 11 residues. Trimming pared 8 bases from V and 3 bases from J, leaving 5 bases between. CDR1 and CDR2 from the germline V gene are SNHLY and FYNNEI. The CDR3 is CASEVGNTIYF. DNA of the CDR3: TGTGCCAGCGAGGTTGGAAACACCATATATTTT.

This clone was observed a few times. The chain combines TRBV7-9 with TRBJ2-7, with 7 bases identical to TRBD1. Unmatched junction bases numbered 6, after V lost 2 bases and J lost 2 bases. Looked up from germline, CDR1 is SEHNR and CDR2 is FQNEAQ (reference sequence). The CDR3 has 15 residues. The CDR3 region is CASSLSTGLTYEQYF. The CDR3 nucleotides read TGTGCCAGCAGCTTATCGACAGGGTTGACCTACGAGCAGTACTTC.

The genes are TRBV28 and TRBJ2-3; D gene uncertain. The CDR3 has 14 amino acids. V shed 3 bases and J shed 2 bases, with 9 bases lying between them. In germline, CDR1 is MDHEN, CDR2 SYDVKM. In nucleotides, the CDR3 is TGTGCCAGCAGTTTTAGTAGCCTCACAGATACGCAGTATTTT. Translating it yields CASSFSSLTDTQYF. The complete variable domain, with remaining parts taken from reference TRBV28 and TRBJ2-3, reads DVKVTQSSRYLVKRTGEKVFLECVQDMDHENMFWYRQDPGLGLRLIYFSYDVKMKEKGDIPEGYSVSREKKERFSLILESASTNQTSMYLCASSFSSLTDTQYFGPGTRLTVL.

The chain employs TRBV6-5 and TRBJ2-3; 10 bases are shared with TRBD2. This CDR3 contains 15 residues. CDR1 and CDR2 (germline): MNHEY, SVGAGI. Trimming cost V 5 bases and J 0 bases; bases outside gene matches: 2. CDR3 region: CASSVLAGSTDTQYF. The CDR3 DNA sequence: TGTGCCAGCAGTGTACTAGCGGGGAGCACAGATACGCAGTATTTT.

This CDR3 is CASSDYGRASGANVLTF. The CDR3 DNA sequence: TGTGCCAGCAGTGATTACGGAAGAGCCTCTGGGGCCAACGTCCTGACTTTC. V usage is TRBV6-1 and J usage is TRBJ2-6; D unclear. The CDR3 is made up of 17 amino acids. Germline loops: CDR1 MNHNS, CDR2 SASEGT. Between the trimmed V and J ends, which lost 3 bases and 0 bases, there was a span of 12 bases.